Sequencing of this T cell receptor (beta chain) was carried out in a study of lymphopenia after photon versus proton radiotherapy. Regarding this clone: The antigen is undetermined.

Clones were read by immunoSEQ multiplex PCR, and TCRdb kept only the in-frame ones, dropping some. The sample gives 75,000 to 90,000 clones, around 82% of which show up once; 1.3% to 1.5% is in the top ten. Between the trimmed V and J ends, which lost 1 base and 1 base, there was a span of 14 bases. The CDR3 has 16 amino acids. Germline V CDR1 and CDR2: SGHTA, FQGNSA. Study-wide results and caveats: Post-nadir TCR diversity decline inversely tracked overall survival among those who died.

The sequence was obtained from a man between 60 and 75 years old with pancreatic cancer. The chain employs TRBV7-2 and TRBJ2-7; D ambiguous. Sequencing was performed on peripheral blood, taken from a patient treated with proton-based radiotherapy. CDR3 residues: CASSLGNQDGSYEQYF. CDR3 nucleotides: TGTGCCAGCAGCTTAGGGAACCAGGACGGATCCTACGAGCAGTACTTC.